Following are 11 T cell receptor beta chains from one sample sequenced in a study of CD8+CD57+ T cells in acquired aplastic anemia. All patients picked for sequencing had shown, by flow cytometry, an expansion of CD8+CD57+ cells. Investigators profiled TCR beta VDJ and CDR3 from genomic DNA template. TCRdb redid the calling of the reads with MiXCR, one entry per CDR3 protein. The table has 150,000 or so distinct CDR3 sequences, about 50% seen once. The sequencing sample was made of sorted CD4+, CD8+, or CD8+CD57+ T cells (not recorded which) from PBMCs. All receptors come from a human donor with aplastic anemia.

In regard to this clonotype: One junction end does not reproduce the germline sequence, and a read error may be involved. The chain joins TRBV10-3 to TRBJ1-3; TRBD1 aligns across 7 bases. There are 13 residues in the CDR3. Per the germline V gene, CDR1 is ENHRY and CDR2 is SYGVKD. The CDR3 DNA sequence: TGTGCCAGCAGTGACAGGGCTGGAAACACCATATATTTT. It yields the protein CASSDRAGNTIYF.

The chain joins TRBV15 to TRBJ2-7; TRBD2 aligns across 8 bases. The J call could be wrong; TRBJ2-1 is a better fit for the DNA end. Germline values: CDR1 LNHNV, CDR2 YYDKDF (reference sequence). The CDR3 runs 18 residues. CDR3 region: CATSRDWGLGPGGDEQFF. Written as DNA, the CDR3 is TGTGCCACCAGCAGAGATTGGGGCCTTGGGCCGGGAGGGGATGAGCAGTTCTTC.

This clonotype was seen just once. This chain connects TRBV29-1 to TRBJ2-1, with 7 bases fitting TRBD2. V lost 3 bases and J lost 4; bases outside the gene matches: 12. The CDR3 has 16 residues. Germline V gene data show CDR1 as SQVTM and CDR2 as ANQGSEA. CDR3 in DNA: TGCAGCGTTGATCGGTTCGGGAGGAATGGATACAATGAGCAGTTCTTC. Translated: CSVDRFGRNGYNEQFF.

CDR3 protein: CASSDFVGYEQYF. The CDR3 region has the DNA TGTGCCAGCAGTGACTTCGTGGGCTACGAGCAGTACTTC. V is TRBV6-4 and J is TRBJ2-7; D gene ambiguous. Trimming took 1 base from V and 3 from J, leaving 7 bases between them. The germline V gene encodes CDR1 MRHNA and CDR2 SNTAGT. The CDR3 has 13 residues.

The chain couples TRBV7-9 to TRBJ1-1; D call uncertain. In germline, CDR1 is SEHNR, CDR2 FQNEAQ (reference sequence). Trimming pared 5 bases from V and 3 bases from J, leaving 13 bases between. The CDR3 contains 14 residues. The CDR3 DNA reads as TGTGCCAGCAGCCAACCACGATCGGACACTGAAGCTTTCTTT. This translates into CASSQPRSDTEAFF. The full variable domain, its missing parts supplied by reference TRBV7-9 and TRBJ1-1, is DTGVSQNPRHKITKRGQNVTFRCDPISEHNRLYWYRQTLGQGPEFLTYFQNEAQLEKSRLLSDRFSAERPKGSFSTLEIQRTEQGDSAMYLCASSQPRSDTEAFFGQGTRLTVV.

In its sample, this clonotype was seen a few times. The rearrangement links TRBV29-1 to TRBJ2-1, with D possibly TRBD2 on 6 matching bases. CDR1 and CDR2 from the germline V gene are SQVTM and ANQGSEA. V gave up 5 bases and J gave up 8 bases, with 10 bases separating them. CDR3 length: 11 residues. CDR3 loop: CSVWGGDEQFF. The CDR3, as DNA: TGCAGCGTTTGGGGAGGCGATGAGCAGTTCTTC.

The V and J genes are TRBV24-1 and TRBJ2-3; 11 nucleotides agree with TRBD1. After removal of 4 bases from V and 0 bases from J, the junction contained 5 bases not matched to a gene. CDR1 KGHDR and CDR2 SFDVKD come from the germline V gene. The CDR3 loop spans 17 amino acids. DNA of the CDR3: TGTGCCACCAGTGAGCCTGGACAGGGGGCAAGCACAGATACGCAGTATTTT. It encodes CATSEPGQGASTDTQYF.

J is TRBJ2-7 and V is TRBV10-2; 9 bases map to TRBD1. The CDR3 runs 14 residues. With V trimmed by 6 bases and J by 3 bases, 6 bases remained unmatched. CDR1 and CDR2 (germline): WSHSY, SAAADI. The CDR3 region is CASREGTGNYEQYF. The CDR3 region has the DNA TGCGCCAGCAGGGAGGGGACAGGGAACTACGAGCAGTACTTC.

This chain uses TRBV10-3 with TRBJ1-2; D may be TRBD1 (5 bases). Germline loops: CDR1 ENHRY, CDR2 SYGVKD. The ends were cut back, 0 bases at V and 2 bases at J, with 10 bases in the middle. The length of the CDR3 is 15 residues. In DNA, the CDR3 is TGTGCCATCAGTGAGTCATATGGGACCAACTATGGCTACACCTTC. This translates into CAISESYGTNYGYTF.

In its sample, this clonotype was seen many times. The chain has TRBV15 and TRBJ2-2, with D perhaps TRBD2 (6 bases). V was shortened by 5 bases and J by 7 bases, with 14 bases between the two germline ends. This CDR3 is built from 14 residues. The germline V gene encodes CDR1 LNHNV and CDR2 YYDKDF (reference sequence). As DNA, the CDR3 is TGTGCCACCAGCTACACACGGGGGATCGGGGAGCTGTTTTTT. Translation: CATSYTRGIGELFF. Based on the CDR3 plus reference TRBV15 and TRBJ2-2, the full variable domain is DAMVIQNPRYQVTQFGKPVTLSCSQTLNHNVMYWYQQKSSQAPKLLFHYYDKDFNNEADTPDNFQSRRPNTSFCFLDIRSPGLGDTAMYLCATSYTRGIGELFFGEGSRLTVL.

This clonotype showed up just once. The chain links TRBV15 to TRBJ2-3; D unclear. The CDR3 spans 15 residues. Germline V lookup: CDR1 LNHNV, CDR2 YYDKDF (reference sequence). The V gene lost 0 bases and the J gene lost 2 bases, with 9 bases spanning the gap. CDR3 protein: CATSRDKLFTDTQYF. DNA of the CDR3: TGTGCCACCAGCAGAGATAAGCTCTTCACAGATACGCAGTATTTT.